Below, 24 T cell receptor beta chains from the same sample are listed, as sequenced in a study of cytotoxic CD8 clonotypes in ibrutinib-treated CLL. Using immunoSEQ multiplex PCR, the repertoire was profiled, and TCRdb retains in-frame clones only, with some absent. The sample has tens of thousands of clones; roughly 70% are singletons. The sequences come from PBMCs, collected after 12 months of ibrutinib treatment. These receptors all stem from a human donor with chronic lymphocytic leukemia.

The gene calls are TRBV30 and TRBJ2-4, with D possibly being TRBD1 (7 bases). Trimming removed 3 bases at V and 10 bases at J, with 16 bases between. CDR1 and CDR2 from the germline V gene are GTSNPN and SVGIG (reference sequence). The CDR3 contains 13 residues. The CDR3 is CAWRDTTGTIQYF. CDR3 DNA: TGTGCCTGGAGGGACACGACAGGGACTATTCAGTACTTC.

J is TRBJ1-2 and V is TRBV18, with TRBD1 as a possible D gene (6 bases). The germline V and J ends were trimmed by 3 bases and 6 bases, with 17 bases remaining between them. Germline CDR1 reads KGHSH; CDR2 reads LQKENI. This CDR3 contains 15 residues. The CDR3 coding sequence is TGTGCCAGCTCACCTCTTCCGACAGGCGAGAATGGCTACACCTTC. This translates into CASSPLPTGENGYTF.

This clone was counted between two and nine times. The rearrangement uses TRBV19 and TRBJ1-5, with D possibly being TRBD1 (5 bases). Germline loops: CDR1 LNHDA, CDR2 SQIVND (reference sequence). The V gene lost 7 bases and the J gene lost 2 bases, with 12 bases spanning the gap. This CDR3 contains 14 residues. Written as DNA, the CDR3 is TGTGCCAGTAAGACACAGGCGGGCAATCAGCCCCAGCATTTT. Protein: CASKTQAGNQPQHF.

By share of the sample, this clone is medium-sized. This rearrangement joins TRBV20-1 to TRBJ1-1; D perhaps matches TRBD1 (6 bases). Germline assignment: CDR1 DFQATT and CDR2 SNEGSKA (reference sequence). This CDR3 comprises 10 residues. The chain's CDR3 is CSDSRGKAFF. Here the CDR3 DNA reads TGCAGCGACTCCAGGGGTAAGGCTTTCTTT.

V gene TRBV5-1 combines with J gene TRBJ2-1, with 12 bases identical to TRBD2. Germline loops: CDR1 SGHRS, CDR2 YFSETQ. Trimming took 0 bases from V and 0 from J; bases not matched to a gene: 7. The CDR3 runs 19 residues. The CDR3 DNA sequence: TGCGCCAGCAGCTTGGTCCTAGCGGGAGGGCCGAACTCCTACAATGAGCAGTTCTTC. It encodes CASSLVLAGGPNSYNEQFF.

This chain uses TRBV28 with TRBJ2-7; D gene ambiguous. The CDR3 spans 11 residues. CDR1 and CDR2 from the germline V gene are MDHEN and SYDVKM. V was cut by 6 bases and J by 4 bases, with 7 bases left in between. The CDR3 here is CASSPRYEQYF. DNA of the CDR3: TGTGCCAGCAGCCCCCGATACGAGCAGTACTTC.

The rearrangement joins TRBV19 to TRBJ2-7, with D maybe TRBD2 (5 bases). V lost 5 bases and J 5 bases, leaving 22 bases between the germline ends. Per germline, CDR1 LNHDA and CDR2 SQIVND (reference sequence). This CDR3 comprises 16 residues. The CDR3 DNA is TGTGCCAGTAGTCCAGTCCGGGGAGTAAATGGGGACGAGCAGTACTTC. Translation: CASSPVRGVNGDEQYF.

In its sample, this clone was seen a few times. V usage is TRBV18 and J usage is TRBJ1-4; 7 nucleotides match TRBD1. The germline CDR1 and CDR2 sequences are KGHSH and LQKENI. This CDR3 spans 14 amino acids. The junction had 6 bases not matched to a gene; V was cut back by 3 bases and J by 8 bases. The chain's CDR3 is CASSPGTELEKLFF. CDR3 DNA sequence: TGTGCCAGCTCACCCGGGACAGAATTAGAAAAACTGTTTTTT.

The J gene is TRBJ2-1, the V gene TRBV9; TRBD2 agrees at 9 bases. Germline values: CDR1 SGDLS, CDR2 YYNGEE. This CDR3 has 14 amino acids. The trim removed 6 bases at V and 5 bases at J, leaving 6 bases unmatched. The CDR3 spells CASTPGLADNEQFF. The CDR3 coding sequence is TGTGCCAGCACCCCGGGACTAGCTGACAATGAGCAGTTCTTC.

The V and J genes are TRBV19 and TRBJ2-1; D possibly corresponds to TRBD2 (6 bases). This CDR3 has 13 residues. Germline lookup yields CDR1 LNHDA and CDR2 SQIVND (reference sequence). The germline V and J ends were trimmed by 6 bases and 8 bases, with 14 bases remaining between them. CDR3 coding DNA: TGTGCCAGTAGCGGTGGGACTTCCTATGAGCAGTTCTTC. Protein product: CASSGGTSYEQFF.

The chain links TRBV18 to TRBJ1-5, with D possibly being TRBD1 (5 bases). Germline V gene data show CDR1 as KGHSH and CDR2 as LQKENI. The CDR3 consists of 14 residues. Trimming took 6 bases from V and 7 from J, leaving 16 bases between them. The DNA for the CDR3 is TGTGCCAGCTCCTCCCAAGGAGGGGCCCAGCCCCAGCATTTT. Protein: CASSSQGGAQPQHF. Drawing the rest from reference TRBV18 and TRBJ1-5, the complete variable domain is NAGVMQNPRHLVRRRGQEARLRCSPMKGHSHVYWYRQLPEEGLKFMVYLQKENIIDESGMPKERFSAEFPKEGPSILRIQQVVRGDSAAYFCASSSQGGAQPQHFGDGTRLSIL.

The V call is TRBV29-1, the J call TRBJ2-1; TRBD2 matches 9 bases. Germline CDR1 reads SQVTM; CDR2 reads ANQGSEA. J gave up 4 bases and V 3 bases, and 4 bases lay outside the gene matches. The CDR3 runs 14 residues. The CDR3 DNA follows: TGCAGCGTTGAGACTAGCGGCATATACAATGAGCAGTTCTTC. It codes for CSVETSGIYNEQFF.

The V gene is TRBV5-5, the J gene TRBJ1-2, with a weak D call TRBD1 (6 bases). The CDR3 totals 15 residues. Germline lookup yields CDR1 SGHKS and CDR2 YYEKEE (reference sequence). Trimming took 1 base from V and 0 from J, leaving 10 bases between them. The CDR3 coding sequence is TGTGCCAGCAGCTTGAGGACAGCAGCTAACTATGGCTACACCTTC. Translation: CASSLRTAANYGYTF.

The chain couples TRBV6-6 to TRBJ2-7; tentative D call: TRBD1 (6 bases). This CDR3 spans 14 amino acids. Trimming pared 6 bases from V and 3 bases from J, leaving 15 bases between. In germline, CDR1 is MNHNY, CDR2 SVGAGI (reference sequence). As DNA, the CDR3 is TGTGCCAGCAGGTCCCCGGGACAAGGCTACGAGCAGTACTTC. Protein product: CASRSPGQGYEQYF.

J is TRBJ2-5 and V is TRBV18; 7 bases are a match to TRBD1. Unmatched junction bases numbered 4, after V lost 4 bases and J lost 2 bases. Per germline, CDR1 KGHSH and CDR2 LQKENI. This CDR3 has 14 amino acids. CDR3 coding DNA: TGTGCCAGCTCACTAAGGACAGGACAAGAGACCCAGTACTTC. Translated: CASSLRTGQETQYF.

The chain combines TRBV29-1 with TRBJ1-5; no reliable D call. V was pared by 7 bases and J by 2 bases, with 12 bases between. Germline CDR1 reads SQVTM; CDR2 reads ANQGSEA. The CDR3 spans 13 residues. This CDR3 is CSAGEDGNQPQHF. Written as DNA, the CDR3 is TGCAGCGCTGGGGAGGATGGCAATCAGCCCCAGCATTTT. The full variable domain, rest sourced from reference TRBV29-1 and TRBJ1-5, is SAVISQKPSRDICQRGTSLTIQCQVDSQVTMMFWYRQQPGQSLTLIATANQGSEATYESGFVIDKFPISRPNLTFSTLTVSNMSPEDSSIYLCSAGEDGNQPQHFGDGTRLSIL.

The chain links TRBV28 to TRBJ2-7; TRBD1 agrees at 11 bases. Germline V gene data show CDR1 as MDHEN and CDR2 as SYDVKM. J gave up 6 bases and V 6 bases, and 10 bases lay outside the gene matches. The CDR3 length is 15 residues. Here the CDR3 reads CASRGPGQGVREQYF. For the CDR3, the DNA is TGTGCCAGCAGGGGACCGGGACAGGGGGTTCGCGAGCAGTACTTC. The full variable domain, rest sourced from reference TRBV28 and TRBJ2-7, is DVKVTQSSRYLVKRTGEKVFLECVQDMDHENMFWYRQDPGLGLRLIYFSYDVKMKEKGDIPEGYSVSREKKERFSLILESASTNQTSMYLCASRGPGQGVREQYFGPGTRLTVT.

This clone came up a few times. The rearrangement joins TRBV5-1 to TRBJ2-1; possible D gene TRBD2, 5 bases. V lost 0 bases, J lost 10 bases, and 11 bases lay in between. The CDR3 consists of 13 residues. The germline V gene encodes CDR1 SGHRS and CDR2 YFSETQ. CDR3 DNA sequence: TGCGCCAGCAGCTTGGCTATCAGCGGAGAGCAGTTCTTC. This sequence encodes CASSLAISGEQFF.

V is TRBV30 and J is TRBJ1-1; no clear D gene. The CDR3 totals 13 residues. V dropped 3 bases and J dropped 8 bases, with 16 bases sitting between them. From germline, CDR1 is GTSNPN and CDR2 SVGIG (reference sequence). In DNA form, the CDR3 reads TGTGCCTGGAGCCTCGGGGAGAATCTAGAAGCTTTCTTT. Its translation: CAWSLGENLEAFF.

V usage is TRBV18 and J usage is TRBJ1-5; D not certain. Germline loops: CDR1 KGHSH, CDR2 LQKENI. V was clipped by 2 bases and J by 0 bases, with 11 bases between them. The CDR3 extends over 16 amino acids. CDR3 sequence reads: CASSPYPVHSNQPQHF. The DNA of the CDR3 is TGTGCCAGCTCACCATACCCAGTTCATAGCAATCAGCCCCAGCATTTT.

This rearrangement joins TRBV5-4 to TRBJ2-2; D is uncertain. There are 13 residues in the CDR3. V was shortened by 0 bases and J by 6 bases, with 6 bases between the two germline ends. CDR1 is SGHNT and CDR2 is YYREEE in the germline V gene (reference sequence). For the CDR3, the DNA is TGTGCCAGCAGCTTGGAGCGACCCGGGGAGCTGTTTTTT. Its translation is CASSLERPGELFF.

This clone is a singleton in its sample. The rearrangement links TRBV21-1 to TRBJ2-7; the table's D gene call, TRBD2, was not cross checked with the DNA. TRBV21-1 counts as a pseudogene. The CDR3 contains 14 residues. Here the CDR3 DNA reads TGTGCCAGCTTACGCTTGGGGGGAAGGTGCGAGCAGTACTTC. This encodes CASLRLGGRCEQYF.

The CDR3 loop is CAWSVLETGELFF. CDR3 nucleotide sequence: TGTGCCTGGAGTGTACTGGAGACCGGGGAGCTGTTTTTT. This rearrangement joins TRBV30 to TRBJ2-2; D is ambiguous. V dropped 0 bases and J dropped 5 bases, with 7 bases sitting between them. The CDR3 extends over 13 amino acids. Germline V gives CDR1 GTSNPN, CDR2 SVGIG (reference sequence).

This clone was picked up a small number of times. The chain recombines TRBV30 with TRBJ2-7, with a possible D match to TRBD2 (6 bases). Trimming pared 0 bases from V and 6 bases from J, leaving 12 bases between. The CDR3 is 13 amino acids. In germline, CDR1 is GTSNPN, CDR2 SVGIG (reference sequence). Here the CDR3 reads CAWSVGDSGEQYF. The CDR3 coding sequence is TGTGCCTGGAGTGTAGGCGATAGCGGCGAGCAGTACTTC. Together with reference TRBV30 and TRBJ2-7, the CDR3 gives the full variable domain: SQTIHQWPATLVQPVGSPLSLECTVEGTSNPNLYWYRQAAGRGLQLLFYSVGIGQISSEVPQNLSASRPQDRQFILSSKKLLLSDSGFYLCAWSVGDSGEQYFGPGTRLTVT.